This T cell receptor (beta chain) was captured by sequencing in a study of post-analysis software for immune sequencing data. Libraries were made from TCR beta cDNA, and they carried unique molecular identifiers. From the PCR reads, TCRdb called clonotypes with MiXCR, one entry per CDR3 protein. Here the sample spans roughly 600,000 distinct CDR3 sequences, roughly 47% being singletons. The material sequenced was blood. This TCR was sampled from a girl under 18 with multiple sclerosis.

CDR3 sequence reads: CSAEETGKPYEQYF. The DNA of the CDR3 is TGCAGTGCTGAGGAGACAGGGAAACCCTACGAGCAGTACTTC. V and J are TRBV20-1 and TRBJ2-7; TRBD1 agrees at 7 bases. CDR1 is DFQATT and CDR2 is SNEGSKA in the germline V gene (reference sequence). The CDR3 consists of 14 residues. With 5 bases clipped from V and 2 bases from J, the junction kept 9 bases outside the gene matches.